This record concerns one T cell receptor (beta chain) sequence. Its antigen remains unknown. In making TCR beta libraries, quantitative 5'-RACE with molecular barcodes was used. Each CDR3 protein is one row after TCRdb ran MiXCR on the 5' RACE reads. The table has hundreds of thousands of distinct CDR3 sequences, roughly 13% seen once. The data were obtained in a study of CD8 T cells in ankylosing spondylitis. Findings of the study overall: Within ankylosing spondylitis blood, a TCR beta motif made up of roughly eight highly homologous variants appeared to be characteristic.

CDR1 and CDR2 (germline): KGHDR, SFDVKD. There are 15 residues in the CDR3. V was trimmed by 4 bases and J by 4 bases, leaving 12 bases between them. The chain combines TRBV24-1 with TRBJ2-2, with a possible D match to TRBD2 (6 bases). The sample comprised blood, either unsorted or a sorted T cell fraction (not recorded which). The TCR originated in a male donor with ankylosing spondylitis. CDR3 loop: CATSELGLFTGELFF. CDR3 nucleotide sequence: TGTGCCACCAGTGAGCTGGGACTCTTCACCGGGGAGCTGTTTTTT.